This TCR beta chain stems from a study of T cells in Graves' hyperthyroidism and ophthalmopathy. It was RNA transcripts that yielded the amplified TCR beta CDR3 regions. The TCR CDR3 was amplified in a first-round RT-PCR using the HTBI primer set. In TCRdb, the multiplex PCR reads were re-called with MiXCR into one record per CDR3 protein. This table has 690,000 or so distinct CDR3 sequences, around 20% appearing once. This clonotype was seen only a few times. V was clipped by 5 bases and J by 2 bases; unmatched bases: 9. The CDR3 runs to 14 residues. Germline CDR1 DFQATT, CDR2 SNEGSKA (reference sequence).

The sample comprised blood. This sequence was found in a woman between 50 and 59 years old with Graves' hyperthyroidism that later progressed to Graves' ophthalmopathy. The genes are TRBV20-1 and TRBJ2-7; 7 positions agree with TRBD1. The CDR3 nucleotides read TGCAGTGCTGTTCGGTGGGACAGCCCCTACGAGCAGTACTTC. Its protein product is CSAVRWDSPYEQYF.